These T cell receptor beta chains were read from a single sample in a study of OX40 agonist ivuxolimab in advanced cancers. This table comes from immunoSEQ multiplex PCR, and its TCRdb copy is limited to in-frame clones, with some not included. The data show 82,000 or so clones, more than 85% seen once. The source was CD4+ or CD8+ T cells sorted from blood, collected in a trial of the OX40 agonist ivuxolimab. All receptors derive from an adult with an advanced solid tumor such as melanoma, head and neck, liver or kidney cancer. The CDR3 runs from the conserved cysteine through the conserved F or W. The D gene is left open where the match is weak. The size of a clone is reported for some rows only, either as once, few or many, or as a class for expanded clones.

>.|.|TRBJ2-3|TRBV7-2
CASSPGPTPDTQYF
TGTGCCAGCAGCCCGGGCCCTACCCCAGATACGCAGTATTTT
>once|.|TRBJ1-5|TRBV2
CASSETSSNQPQHF
TGTGCCAGCAGTGAAACCAGTAGCAATCAGCCCCAGCATTTT
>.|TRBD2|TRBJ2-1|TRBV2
CASSALAGRSYNEQFF
TGTGCCAGCAGCGCCTTAGCGGGACGCTCCTACAATGAGCAGTTCTTC
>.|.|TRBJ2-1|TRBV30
CAWSGGTYNEQFF
TGTGCCTGGAGTGGCGGGACGTACAATGAGCAGTTCTTC
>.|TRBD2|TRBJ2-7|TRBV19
CASSIGGRAPYEQYF
TGTGCCAGTAGTATCGGCGGGAGGGCCCCCTACGAGCAGTACTTC
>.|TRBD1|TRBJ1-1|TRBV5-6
CASSIPGTGENTEAFF
TGTGCCAGCAGCATCCCGGGGACAGGAGAGAACACTGAAGCTTTCTTT
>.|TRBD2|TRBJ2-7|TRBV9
CASSVGLAGHEQYF
TGTGCCAGCAGCGTAGGGCTAGCGGGACACGAGCAGTACTTC
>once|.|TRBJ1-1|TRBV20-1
CSLESNTEAFF
TGCAGCTTAGAGAGCAACACTGAAGCTTTCTTT
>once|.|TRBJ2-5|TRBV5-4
CASSSAGQLQETQYF
TGTGCCAGCAGCTCTGCGGGACAGCTCCAAGAGACCCAGTACTTC
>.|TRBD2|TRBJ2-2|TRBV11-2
CASSSYYRGLAGNTGELFF
TGTGCCAGCAGCTCCTATTACCGGGGACTAGCGGGAAACACCGGGGAGCTGTTTTTT
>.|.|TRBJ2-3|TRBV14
CASSQGEAGTQYF
TGTGCCAGCAGCCAAGGAGAAGCGGGCACGCAGTATTTT
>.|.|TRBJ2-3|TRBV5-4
CASSPRGERTDTQYF
TGTGCCAGCAGCCCGAGGGGAGAACGCACAGATACGCAGTATTTT
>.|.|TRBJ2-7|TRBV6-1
CASRGDRQALYEQYF
TGTGCCAGCAGGGGCGACAGACAGGCTCTCTACGAGCAGTACTTC
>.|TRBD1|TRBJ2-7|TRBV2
CASSRDSYEQYF
TGTGCCAGCAGCCGGGACAGCTACGAGCAGTACTTC
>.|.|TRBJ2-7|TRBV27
CASSPQLTAYEQYF
TGTGCCAGCAGTCCGCAGCTGACAGCCTACGAGCAGTACTTC
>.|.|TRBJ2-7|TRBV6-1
CASLYRGGLSYEQYF
TGTGCCAGCCTCTACCGAGGGGGGTTGTCATACGAGCAGTACTTC
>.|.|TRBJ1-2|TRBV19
CASSISWEAYGYTF
TGTGCCAGTAGTATTAGTTGGGAGGCCTATGGCTACACCTTC
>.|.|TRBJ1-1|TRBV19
CASSIQENTEAFF
TGTGCCAGTAGTATCCAGGAGAACACTGAAGCTTTCTTT
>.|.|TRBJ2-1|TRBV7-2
CASSNPTLRGNEQFF
TGTGCCAGCAGCAACCCTACCTTACGTGGGAATGAGCAGTTCTTC
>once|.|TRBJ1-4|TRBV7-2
CASSQTGNEKLFF
TGTGCCAGCAGCCAAACAGGAAATGAAAAACTGTTTTTT
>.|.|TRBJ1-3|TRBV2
CASSELISGNTIYF
TGTGCCAGCAGTGAATTGATCTCTGGAAACACCATATATTTT
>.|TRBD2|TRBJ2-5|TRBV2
CASSDGGLAFPLGEETQYF
TGTGCCAGCAGTGATGGGGGACTAGCGTTTCCCCTCGGGGAAGAGACCCAGTACTTC
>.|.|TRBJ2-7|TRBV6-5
CASNSVGVQAYEQYF
TGTGCCAGCAACTCCGTGGGGGTCCAAGCCTACGAGCAGTACTTC
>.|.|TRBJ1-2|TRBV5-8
CASSKEGVYGYTF
TGTGCCAGCAGCAAGGAGGGGGTATATGGCTACACCTTC
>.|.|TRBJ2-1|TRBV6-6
CASRRTVSYNEQFF
TGTGCCAGCAGGCGGACAGTGTCCTACAATGAGCAGTTCTTC
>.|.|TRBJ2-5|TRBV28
CASNQWGGGETQYF
TGTGCCAGCAACCAATGGGGAGGGGGGGAGACCCAGTACTTC
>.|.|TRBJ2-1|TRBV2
CASSSPGPSSYNEQFF
TGTGCCAGCAGTTCCCCAGGACCCTCCTCCTACAATGAGCAGTTCTTC
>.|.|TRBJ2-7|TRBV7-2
CASSLARTPYEQYF
TGTGCCAGCAGCTTAGCGAGGACACCATACGAGCAGTACTTC
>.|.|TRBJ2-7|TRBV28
CASSLTSLDVYEQYF
TGTGCCAGCAGTTTAACTAGCTTAGACGTCTACGAGCAGTACTTC
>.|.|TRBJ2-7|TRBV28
CASTVEARLGEQYF
TGTGCCAGCACCGTGGAGGCCCGGTTGGGCGAGCAGTACTTC
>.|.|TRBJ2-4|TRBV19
CASSESQTLAKNIQYF
TGTGCCAGTAGTGAATCCCAAACACTAGCCAAAAACATTCAGTACTTC
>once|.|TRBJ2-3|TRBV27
CASSRTAYTDTQYF
TGTGCCAGCAGTCGGACAGCTTACACAGATACGCAGTATTTT
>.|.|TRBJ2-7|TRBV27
CASSIDSSPYVREQYF
TGTGCCAGCAGTATCGACAGCAGTCCCTACGTTCGGGAGCAGTACTTC
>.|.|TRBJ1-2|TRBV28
CASSLVGQSYGYTF
TGTGCCAGCAGTTTGGTTGGGCAGTCGTATGGCTACACCTTC
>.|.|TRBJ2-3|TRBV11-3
CASSPMGDTQYF
TGTGCCAGCAGTCCGATGGGAGATACGCAGTATTTT
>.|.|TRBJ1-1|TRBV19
CASSYSDVNTEAFF
TGTGCCAGTAGTTATTCGGACGTGAACACTGAAGCTTTCTTT
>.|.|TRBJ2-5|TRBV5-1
CASRAGVETQYF
TGCGCCAGCAGGGCAGGGGTAGAGACCCAGTACTTC
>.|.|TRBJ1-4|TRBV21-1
CASSHTNTGTGLWGARKLFF
TGTGCCAGCAGCCATACTAACACCGGGACAGGGTTATGGGGGGCGAGAAAACTGTTTTTT
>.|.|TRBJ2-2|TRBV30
CAWSPPGQRNTGELFF
TGTGCCTGGAGTCCCCCGGGGCAGAGAAACACCGGGGAGCTGTTTTTT
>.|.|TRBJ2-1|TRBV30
CAWSVQRWDEQFF
TGTGCCTGGAGTGTACAACGGTGGGATGAGCAGTTCTTC
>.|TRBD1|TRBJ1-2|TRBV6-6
CASRHGQGEGYGYTF
TGTGCCAGCAGACACGGACAGGGTGAGGGATATGGCTACACCTTC
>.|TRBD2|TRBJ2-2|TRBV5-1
CASKQLAASNTGELFF
TGCGCCAGCAAACAACTAGCGGCTTCGAACACCGGGGAGCTGTTTTTT
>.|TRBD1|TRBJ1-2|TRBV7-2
CASSSLKGDRRHGYTF
TGTGCCAGCAGCTCCCTCAAAGGGGACAGGAGACATGGCTACACCTTC
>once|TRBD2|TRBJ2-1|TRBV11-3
CASSLLAGVGDEQFF
TGTGCCAGCAGCTTACTAGCGGGAGTCGGCGATGAGCAGTTCTTC
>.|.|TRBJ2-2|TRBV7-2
CASSLRILDAGELFF
TGTGCCAGCAGCTTACGTATACTAGACGCCGGGGAGCTGTTTTTT
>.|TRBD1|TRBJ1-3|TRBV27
CASSPGGGGGNTIYF
TGTGCCAGCAGTCCCGGCGGAGGGGGCGGAAACACCATATATTTT
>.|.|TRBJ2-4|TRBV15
CATSRDGVAKNIQYF
TGTGCCACCAGCAGAGACGGTGTAGCCAAAAACATTCAGTACTTC
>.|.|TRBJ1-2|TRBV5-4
CASSLETIRASYGYTF
TGTGCCAGCAGCTTGGAGACAATCCGCGCGAGCTATGGCTACACCTTC
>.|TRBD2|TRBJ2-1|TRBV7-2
CASSLAGGGSYNEQFF
TGTGCCAGCAGCTTAGCGGGCGGGGGCTCCTACAATGAGCAGTTCTTC
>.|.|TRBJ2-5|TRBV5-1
CASSFTDKETQYF
TGCGCCAGCAGCTTTACAGACAAAGAGACCCAGTACTTC
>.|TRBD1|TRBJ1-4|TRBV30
CAWSSKPGQSNEKLFF
TGTGCCTGGAGTTCCAAACCGGGACAGTCTAATGAAAAACTGTTTTTT
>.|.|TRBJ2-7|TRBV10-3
CAISEMGYEQYF
TGTGCCATCAGTGAGATGGGCTACGAGCAGTACTTC
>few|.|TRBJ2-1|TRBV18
CASSPPYAGSSYNEQFF
TGTGCCAGCTCACCACCCTACGCGGGGAGCTCCTACAATGAGCAGTTCTTC
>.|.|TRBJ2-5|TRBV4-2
CASSQDLPETQYF
TGTGCCAGCAGCCAAGACCTCCCAGAGACCCAGTACTTC